One sample yielded the 30 T cell receptor beta chains listed below, sequenced in a study of blood T cell repertoires in COVID-19. The method was immunoSEQ multiplex PCR; TCRdb's version includes in-frame clones alone and lacks a portion of them. This repertoire shows around 150,000 clones, 77% found once; its top ten account for about 3%. The sequenced material came from peripheral blood. The receptor set was obtained from a man in his 70s with acute or convalescent COVID-19.

The DNA for the CDR3 is TGTGCCATCAGAGGGGGACAGACTCCTAACTATGGCTACACCTTC. It specifies CAIRGGQTPNYGYTF. The rearrangement joins TRBV10-3 to TRBJ1-2; 7 bases agree with TRBD1. This CDR3 has 15 amino acids. The trim removed 6 bases at V and 0 bases at J, leaving 7 bases unmatched. Germline V gene sequence: CDR1 ENHRY, CDR2 SYGVKD.

V gene TRBV3-1 (or the pseudogene TRBV3-2) combines with J gene TRBJ2-3, with 7 bases aligning to TRBD2. The J segment lost 6 bases and the V segment lost 6 bases, leaving 9 bases of the junction unmatched. Germline V gene lookup returns CDR1 LGHDT and CDR2 YNNKEL (reference sequence). The CDR3 spans 14 residues. The CDR3 protein is CASRPSGTGDTQYF. The CDR3 bases are TGTGCCAGCAGGCCCAGCGGGACTGGGGATACGCAGTATTTT.

The chain employs TRBV5-4 and TRBJ2-3; TRBD1 agrees at 10 bases. CDR3 length equals 16 residues. V trimming: 2 bases; J trimming: 2 bases; junction bases outside the gene matches: 5. Germline CDR1 and CDR2: SGHNT and YYREEE (reference sequence). The CDR3 DNA sequence: TGTGCCAGCAGCTTTCCGGGACAGGGGATCACAGATACGCAGTATTTT. It yields the protein CASSFPGQGITDTQYF.

The chain links TRBV6-4 to TRBJ2-1; possible D gene TRBD2, 6 bases. V lost 3 bases and J 11 bases, leaving 11 bases between the germline ends. Germline loops: CDR1 MRHNA, CDR2 SNTAGT. This CDR3 has 12 amino acids. The CDR3 here is CASSEARGKQFF. In nucleotides, the CDR3 is TGTGCCAGCAGTGAAGCACGGGGGAAGCAGTTCTTC.

This rearrangement joins TRBV5-1 to TRBJ2-1; D is perhaps TRBD1 (5 bases). The V end was cut by 1 base, the J end by 5 bases, with 10 bases between. The CDR3 covers 14 residues. Germline values: CDR1 SGHRS, CDR2 YFSETQ. CDR3: CASSLLDTHNEQFF. The CDR3 DNA follows: TGCGCCAGCAGCTTGTTGGACACTCACAATGAGCAGTTCTTC.

The count of this clone is one. V and J are TRBV5-1 and TRBJ1-2; possibly TRBD1 for D (5 bases). The V gene lost 4 bases and the J gene lost 3 bases, with 16 bases spanning the gap. Germline V gene sequence: CDR1 SGHRS, CDR2 YFSETQ. This CDR3 has 15 amino acids. The CDR3 loop is CASSPTGGGDYGYTF. As DNA, the CDR3 is TGCGCCAGCAGCCCGACGGGGGGTGGAGACTATGGCTACACCTTC.

In its sample, this clone was seen a few times. The rearrangement links TRBV10-3 to TRBJ2-3, with 9 bases matching TRBD1. The V and J ends lost 0 bases and 4 bases, in that order; junction bases with no gene match: 5. Germline V gene sequence: CDR1 ENHRY, CDR2 SYGVKD. The CDR3 consists of 16 residues. DNA for the CDR3: TGTGCCATCAGTGAGTCTCGGGGACAGGGCTCAGATACGCAGTATTTT. Its protein product is CAISESRGQGSDTQYF.

The chain combines TRBV27 with TRBJ2-1, with D possibly matching TRBD1 (5 bases). Trimming pared 2 bases from V and 6 bases from J, leaving 11 bases between. This CDR3 region has 14 residues. Per germline, CDR1 MNHEY and CDR2 SMNVEV (reference sequence). DNA of the CDR3: TGTGCCAGCAGTTTAGAACAGGCGGCCAATGAGCAGTTCTTC. This encodes CASSLEQAANEQFF.

V is TRBV5-1 and J is TRBJ1-3, with 10 bases aligning to TRBD1. The CDR3 sequence is 18 residues long. The J segment lost 0 bases and the V segment lost 4 bases, leaving 10 bases of the junction unmatched. Germline V gene data show CDR1 as SGHRS and CDR2 as YFSETQ. The CDR3 bases are TGCGCCAGCAGCGCCGGGACAGGGGTTCCAAGCTCTGGAAACACCATATATTTT. It codes for CASSAGTGVPSSGNTIYF.

A single count supports this clone. The J gene is TRBJ2-7, the V gene TRBV7-6; the match to TRBD1 covers 9 bases. Unmatched junction bases numbered 10, after V lost 5 bases and J lost 5 bases. There are 15 residues in the CDR3. CDR1 and CDR2 from the germline V gene are SGHVS and FNYEAQ. The CDR3 protein is CASSIKTGGSDEQYF. CDR3 bases: TGTGCCAGCAGCATAAAAACAGGGGGCAGCGACGAGCAGTACTTC.

Ten or more counts support this clone. The chain recombines TRBV11-2 with TRBJ2-1; D ambiguous. The V end lost 5 bases, the J end lost 6 bases, and 8 bases lay between the germline ends. Germline CDR1 reads SGHAT; CDR2 reads FQNNGV. This CDR3 has 12 residues. CDR3 sequence reads: CASSPLSNEQFF. CDR3 nucleotides: TGTGCCAGCAGCCCCTTATCCAATGAGCAGTTCTTC.

The chain recombines TRBV10-1 with TRBJ2-3; 15 nucleotides agree with TRBD2. In germline, CDR1 is WNHNN, CDR2 SYGVQD (reference sequence). Trimming at V came to 3 bases and at J to 4 bases, leaving 5 bases not matched to a gene. This CDR3 spans 17 amino acids. Here the CDR3 reads CASSDPGLAGGPDTQYF. CDR3 DNA: TGCGCCAGCAGTGACCCCGGACTAGCGGGGGGGCCAGATACGCAGTATTTT.

This clone has just a few counts. This chain joins TRBV18 and TRBJ1-2, with 10 positions matching TRBD1. V gave up 3 bases and J gave up 10 bases; unmatched junction bases: 5. The CDR3 contains 13 residues. Germline V gene data show CDR1 as KGHSH and CDR2 as LQKENI. For the CDR3, the DNA is TGTGCCAGCTCACCCGGGGACAGGGGAAACTACACCTTC. This codes for CASSPGDRGNYTF.

The rearrangement uses TRBV27 and TRBJ2-1; TRBD2 might be the D (5 bases). The CDR3 length is 13 residues. Trimming pared 5 bases from V and 8 bases from J, leaving 13 bases between. In germline, CDR1 is MNHEY, CDR2 SMNVEV (reference sequence). Here the CDR3 reads CASSPPAGHEQFF. The CDR3 DNA follows: TGTGCCAGCAGTCCCCCTGCGGGCCATGAGCAGTTCTTC.

This clone appeared a few times. The rearrangement links TRBV7-9 to TRBJ2-3; 8 bases align to TRBD2. This CDR3 is built from 12 residues. CDR1 is SEHNR, CDR2 FQNEAQ, per germline (reference sequence). Trimming took 4 bases from V and 7 from J; bases not matched to a gene: 1. The CDR3 spells CASSYSGNTQYF. In DNA, the CDR3 is TGTGCCAGCAGCTATAGCGGGAATACGCAGTATTTT.

CDR3 sequence reads: CASSLVSSTYEQYF. The CDR3 coding sequence is TGTGCCAGCAGCTTAGTTTCCAGTACCTACGAGCAGTACTTC. This rearrangement joins TRBV11-2 to TRBJ2-7; D unclear. This CDR3 has 14 residues. Deletions cut 1 base from V and 2 bases from J, with 9 bases between. CDR1 and CDR2 from the germline V gene are SGHAT and FQNNGV.

V is TRBV7-2 and J is TRBJ2-7; 8 nucleotides align to TRBD2. The CDR3 extends over 14 amino acids. Trimming took 5 bases from V and 6 from J; bases not matched to a gene: 9. Germline V gives CDR1 SGHTA, CDR2 FQGNSA. This CDR3 reads CASSHGLAGLEQYF. The CDR3 DNA is TGTGCCAGCAGCCATGGACTAGCTGGGCTCGAGCAGTACTTC. Full variable domain (remainder filled in from reference TRBV7-2 and TRBJ2-7): GAGVSQSPSNKVTEKGKDVELRCDPISGHTALYWYRQSLGQGLEFLIYFQGNSAPDKSGLPSDRFSAERTGGSVSTLTIQRTQQEDSAVYLCASSHGLAGLEQYFGPGTRLTVT.

The chain employs TRBV6-5 and TRBJ1-6; D is possibly TRBD1 (6 bases). Trimming removed 7 bases at V and 9 bases at J, with 13 bases between. Germline loops: CDR1 MNHEY, CDR2 SVGAGI. This CDR3 is built from 13 residues. The CDR3 here is CASISVGASPLHF. CDR3 in DNA: TGTGCCAGCATATCCGTGGGGGCTTCACCCCTCCACTTT.

The CDR3 DNA reads TGTGCCACTAAACCCGGGACTAGCGGGGTAGAGCAGTTCTTC. Translating it yields CATKPGTSGVEQFF. The chain carries TRBV24-1 and TRBJ2-1, with 13 bases lining up with TRBD2. The V gene end was trimmed by 10 bases and the J gene end by 10 bases; junction bases not matched to a gene: 9. CDR1 is KGHDR and CDR2 is SFDVKD in the germline V gene. The CDR3 spans 14 residues.

Comment on this clone: The junction departs from germline at one end; a sequencing error may be responsible. This chain's CDR3 is CASSFSSPRITQKTQYF. DNA for the CDR3: TGTGCCAGCAGCTTTAGTTCGCCAAGAATAACCCAAAAGACCCAGTACTTC. The J gene is TRBJ2-5, the V gene TRBV5-6; D gene uncertain. CDR1 is SGHDT, CDR2 YYEEEE, per germline. This CDR3 is built from 17 residues.

This chain joins TRBV5-1 and TRBJ2-5; D is unclear. Germline values: CDR1 SGHRS, CDR2 YFSETQ. The CDR3 covers 14 residues. V was cut by 4 bases and J by 0 bases, with 10 bases left in between. This CDR3 reads CASSTSGYQETQYF. The CDR3 bases are TGCGCCAGCAGCACCTCAGGTTACCAAGAGACCCAGTACTTC. Using reference TRBV5-1 and TRBJ2-5 for the parts outside the CDR3, the full variable domain is KAGVTQTPRYLIKTRGQQVTLSCSPISGHRSVSWYQQTPGQGLQFLFEYFSETQRNKGNFPGRFSGRQFSNSRSEMNVSTLELGDSALYLCASSTSGYQETQYFGPGTRLLVL.

V and J are TRBV9 and TRBJ1-1; 8 bases are shared with TRBD1. This CDR3 has 17 residues. V was pared by 1 base and J by 6 bases, with 14 bases of the junction left unmatched. The V gene's germline CDR1 is SGDLS and CDR2 YYNGEE. The CDR3 protein is CASSVTSTGQGPSEAFF. CDR3 sequence (DNA): TGTGCCAGCAGCGTAACGTCCACCGGACAGGGACCTTCTGAAGCTTTCTTT.

This rearrangement joins TRBV28 to TRBJ2-7; D may be TRBD2 (6 bases). The CDR3 has 14 amino acids. Germline V gives CDR1 MDHEN, CDR2 SYDVKM. Trimming stripped 3 bases from V and 0 bases from J, with 9 bases between. The CDR3 nucleotides are TGTGCCAGCAGTTTGGGGGGAACCTCCTACGAGCAGTACTTC. Protein product: CASSLGGTSYEQYF.

In this sample, this clone turned up a few times. The rearrangement joins TRBV7-8 to TRBJ2-7; TRBD1 matches 8 bases. Looked up from germline, CDR1 is SGHVS and CDR2 is FQNEAQ. This CDR3 is built from 14 residues. V gave up 2 bases and J gave up 2 bases; unmatched junction bases: 2. CDR3 residues: CASSLIQGAYEQYF. CDR3 coding DNA: TGTGCCAGCAGCTTAATACAGGGGGCCTACGAGCAGTACTTC.

This clone occurred once. The V gene is TRBV28, the J gene TRBJ2-7; D is undetermined. CDR3 length: 15 amino acids. The V end was cut by 2 bases, the J end by 2 bases, with 13 bases between. CDR1 is MDHEN and CDR2 is SYDVKM in the germline V gene. CDR3 DNA: TGTGCCAGCAGTTTACGGCTGGGCAGTCCCTACGAGCAGTACTTC. Its translation: CASSLRLGSPYEQYF.

The chain uses TRBV5-1 and TRBJ2-3, with 9 bases that match TRBD1. This CDR3 region has 13 residues. V lost 5 bases, J lost 6 bases, and 4 bases stayed unmatched. The germline V gene encodes CDR1 SGHRS and CDR2 YFSETQ. The CDR3 reads CASSFGQGDTQYF. The CDR3 nucleotides read TGCGCCAGCAGTTTTGGACAGGGGGATACGCAGTATTTT. The full variable domain, with the rest looked up from reference TRBV5-1 and TRBJ2-3, is KAGVTQTPRYLIKTRGQQVTLSCSPISGHRSVSWYQQTPGQGLQFLFEYFSETQRNKGNFPGRFSGRQFSNSRSEMNVSTLELGDSALYLCASSFGQGDTQYFGPGTRLTVL.

The V call is TRBV29-1, the J call TRBJ1-1; D perhaps matches TRBD1 (5 bases). V gave up 4 bases and J gave up 0 bases, with 15 bases separating them. CDR3 size: 15 residues. CDR1 and CDR2 (germline): SQVTM, ANQGSEA. The CDR3 is CSVALSTAMNTEAFF. Here the CDR3 DNA reads TGCAGCGTTGCCCTTTCGACAGCCATGAACACTGAAGCTTTCTTT. Together with reference TRBV29-1 and TRBJ1-1, the CDR3 gives the full variable domain: SAVISQKPSRDICQRGTSLTIQCQVDSQVTMMFWYRQQPGQSLTLIATANQGSEATYESGFVIDKFPISRPNLTFSTLTVSNMSPEDSSIYLCSVALSTAMNTEAFFGQGTRLTVV.

In its sample, this clone was seen a few times. This rearrangement joins TRBV7-3 to TRBJ2-2, with 11 bases that match TRBD2. With V trimmed by 5 bases and J by 5 bases, 10 bases remained unmatched. This CDR3 comprises 17 residues. Germline V gene sequence: CDR1 SGHTA, CDR2 FQGTGA. CDR3 in DNA: TGTGCCAGCAGCAGAACCGGGACTAGCGGAATTACCGGGGAGCTGTTTTTT. Encoded protein: CASSRTGTSGITGELFF.

The V gene is TRBV7-2, the J gene TRBJ2-5; D is unclear. CDR1 SGHTA and CDR2 FQGNSA come from the germline V gene. The CDR3 is 14 residues long. The V end was cut by 5 bases, the J end by 6 bases, with 16 bases between. The CDR3 bases are TGTGCCAGCAGCCCGATGATGGAGAAAAAGACCCAGTACTTC. It encodes CASSPMMEKKTQYF.

The gene calls are TRBV7-2 and TRBJ1-3, with no clear D. V gave up 5 bases and J gave up 5 bases, with 7 bases separating them. Germline V gene data show CDR1 as SGHTA and CDR2 as FQGNSA. This CDR3 is built from 12 residues. CDR3 bases: TGTGCCAGCAGCCCCGACAGAAACACCATATATTTT. Translated: CASSPDRNTIYF.